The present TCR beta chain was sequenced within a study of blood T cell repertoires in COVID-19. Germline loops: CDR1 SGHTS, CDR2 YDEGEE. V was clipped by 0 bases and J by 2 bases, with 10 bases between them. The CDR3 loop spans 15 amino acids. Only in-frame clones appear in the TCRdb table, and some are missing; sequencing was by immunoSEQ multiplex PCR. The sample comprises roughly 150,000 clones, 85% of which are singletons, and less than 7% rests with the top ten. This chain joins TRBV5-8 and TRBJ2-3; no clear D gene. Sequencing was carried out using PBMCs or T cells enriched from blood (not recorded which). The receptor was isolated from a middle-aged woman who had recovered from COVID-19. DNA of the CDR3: TGTGCCAGCAGCTTGGGCCTCCCACACACAGATACGCAGTATTTT. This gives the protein CASSLGLPHTDTQYF. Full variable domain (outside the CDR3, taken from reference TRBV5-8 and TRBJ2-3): EAGVTQSPTHLIKTRGQQATLRCSPISGHTSVYWYQQALGLGLQFLLWYDEGEERNRGNFPPRFSGRQFPNYSSELNVNALELEDSALYLCASSLGLPHTDTQYFGPGTRLTVL.